This T cell receptor beta chain was sequenced for a study of identical twins. A universal primer site arose from template switching, and cDNA bore unique molecular identifiers. MiXCR, applied by TCRdb to the 5' RACE reads, yields one record per CDR3 protein. This sample has some 270,000 distinct CDR3 sequences, with 6.5% to 9.5% found just once. This sample also belongs to another study, concerning yellow fever vaccine responses in identical twins.

The sample taken for sequencing was CD8+ T cells sorted from blood. This receptor was taken from a woman younger than 35 in good health.

Here the CDR3 reads CASSLSQTLSYNEQFF. The CDR3 DNA reads as TGCGCCAGCAGCTTGAGTCAGACCCTCTCCTACAATGAGCAGTTCTTC. V gene TRBV5-1 combines with J gene TRBJ2-1; no firm D call. The germline V gene has CDR1 SGHRS and CDR2 YFSETQ. V shed 1 base and J shed 0 bases, with 11 bases lying between them. The CDR3 contains 16 residues.